This T cell receptor beta chain was found in a study of radiation and T cells in renal cell carcinoma. The wider study: Nephrectomy followed 15 Gy stereotactic body radiation by 4 weeks.

About this clone: Its antigen remains unidentified.

Time point described: baseline pretreatment blood. Treatment reported: 15 Gy SBRT to primary tumor, nephrectomy 4 weeks later. The patient's renal cell carcinoma had clear cell pathology. Findings and caveats of the study: No pretreatment tumor biopsies were available for baseline clonotypes. In blood, top tumor clones expanded by 2 weeks, shrinking by 4.

Sequenced by immunoSEQ multiplex PCR; TCRdb stores in-frame clones only, minus some. The table lists roughly 150,000 clones, approximately 90% of them singletons, with about 4.3% in the top ten. The material sequenced was blood, taken from a patient whose treatment included radiotherapy and nephrectomy. The TCR sequence derives from a woman between 70 and 85 years old with renal cell carcinoma.

The CDR3 DNA reads TGCACCAGCAGCCAAGGGCTGAAGGGACACTATGGCTACACCTTC. Translating it yields CTSSQGLKGHYGYTF. The chain employs TRBV1 and TRBJ1-2. TRBV1 is marked as a pseudogene. This CDR3 spans 15 amino acids.